This T cell receptor (beta chain) appears in the sequencing data of a study of blood T cells in healthy people across ages. Overall study results and limits: Total diversity from one million sequenced T cells was likely underestimated. Naive T cell percentage showed a strong correlation with TCR beta diversity.

This CDR3 comprises 14 residues. J gave up 0 bases and V 6 bases, and 4 bases lay outside the gene matches. CDR1 and CDR2 from the germline V gene are MDHEN and SYDVKM. PCR was performed a second time for 7 to 11 cycles using a sample-barcoded 5' primer and a J-beta primer mix. At least 2.5 million CDR3-containing paired-end reads were obtained per sample. MiXCR was run by TCRdb on the 5' RACE reads, yielding one entry per CDR3 protein. The data show about 1 million distinct CDR3 sequences, around 43% seen once. As to this clonotype: Its antigen is currently unknown.

The receptor was derived from an older woman in good health. The chain joins TRBV28 to TRBJ2-7, with 8 nucleotides matching TRBD1. The sequencing sample was made of blood. CDR3 amino acids: CASRTQGGSYEQYF. Here the CDR3 DNA reads TGTGCCAGCAGAACACAGGGGGGCTCCTACGAGCAGTACTTC.